This is a list of T cell receptor beta chains from one sample in a study of sequential checkpoint blockade in melanoma. The table came from immunoSEQ multiplex PCR; TCRdb's copy has only in-frame clones and leaves some out. The data contain 20,000 to 25,000 clones, roughly 80% of them singletons. Sequencing used CD8+ T cells sorted from blood (inferred from file names), obtained from a patient given nivolumab and ipilimumab in sequence. The receptors here all came from a human donor with melanoma. Each CDR3 is given with its conserved first and last residue. The order of the fields is D gene, clone size, J gene, V gene, CDR3 length, CDR3 protein, CDR3 DNA. The D gene is left open where the match is weak. Expanded clones get a size class; other rows say once, few or many, or leave the size out.

>TRBD1|once|TRBJ2-7|TRBV4-2|16
CASSQVWGDRGYEQYF
TGTGCCAGCAGCCAAGTTTGGGGCGACAGGGGCTACGAGCAGTACTTC
>TRBD1|-|TRBJ2-7|TRBV9|17
CASSAGDRADRGAEQYF
TGTGCCAGCAGCGCAGGCGACCGGGCGGACAGGGGTGCCGAGCAGTACTTC
>TRBD2|few|TRBJ2-3|TRBV2|16
CASSGRTGTTLDTQYF
TGTGCCAGCAGTGGAAGAACCGGGACTACCCTAGATACGCAGTATTTT
>-|-|TRBJ2-7|TRBV7-8|15
CASSLAPTPKYEQYF
TGTGCCAGCAGCTTAGCCCCCACCCCTAAATACGAGCAGTACTTC
>TRBD2|-|TRBJ2-7|TRBV27|17
CASSLNGLAGLYYEQYF
TGTGCCAGCAGTTTAAACGGACTAGCGGGGCTATACTACGAGCAGTACTTC
>TRBD2|once|TRBJ2-3|TRBV4-3|15
CASSQGGWATDTQYF
TGCGCCAGCAGCCAGGGAGGGTGGGCCACGGATACGCAGTATTTT
>TRBD1|-|TRBJ1-5|TRBV5-8|14
CASSNRGSNQPQHF
TGTGCCAGCAGCAACAGGGGATCTAATCAGCCCCAGCATTTT
>-|-|TRBJ2-1|TRBV7-2|13
CASSPSAIRLEFF
TGTGCCAGCAGCCCATCCGCCATTAGGCTAGAGTTCTTC
>-|-|TRBJ2-3|TRBV7-2|15
CASSLFGEGTDTQYF
TGTGCCAGCAGCTTATTCGGGGAGGGCACAGATACGCAGTATTTT
>TRBD1|-|TRBJ1-1|TRBV6-5|12
CASSYGQGLAFF
TGTGCCAGCAGTTACGGACAGGGATTGGCTTTCTTT
>-|-|TRBJ1-2|TRBV18|15
CASSPPRGINYGYTF
TGTGCCAGCTCACCGCCCAGAGGGATTAACTATGGCTACACCTTC
>TRBD1|-|TRBJ2-3|TRBV18|16
CASSPGQGSSTDTQYF
TGTGCCAGCTCACCAGGACAGGGCTCTAGCACAGATACGCAGTATTTT
>TRBD1|-|TRBJ1-4|TRBV27|17
CASSDPRDRASNEKLFF
TGTGCCAGCAGTGACCCCCGGGACAGGGCCTCTAATGAAAAACTGTTTTTT
>TRBD2|-|TRBJ2-2|TRBV2|15
CASRLAGGDTGELFF
TGTGCCAGCCGTTTAGCGGGAGGGGACACCGGGGAGCTGTTTTTT
>-|-|TRBJ2-7|TRBV19|15
CASSTLSGVPYEQYF
TGTGCCAGTAGTACCCTTTCGGGAGTACCCTACGAGCAGTACTTC
>TRBD1|-|TRBJ2-7|TRBV28|16
CASSFPRTGGAYEQYF
TGTGCCAGCAGTTTTCCCCGGACAGGGGGAGCCTACGAGCAGTACTTC
>-|-|TRBJ2-2|TRBV6-6|16
CASSRLEDSNTGELFF
TGTGCCAGCAGCCGCCTAGAAGACAGTAACACCGGGGAGCTGTTTTTT
>-|-|TRBJ1-3|TRBV5-5|14
CASSFYHSGNTIYF
TGTGCCAGCAGCTTCTATCACTCTGGAAACACCATATATTTT
>TRBD1|-|TRBJ2-1|TRBV27|17
CASSEPPGQPIELEQFF
TGTGCCAGCAGCGAACCCCCGGGACAGCCCATTGAGCTTGAGCAGTTCTTC
>TRBD1|-|TRBJ1-2|TRBV9|15
CASSDHRGRDYGYTF
TGTGCCAGCAGCGACCACAGGGGGCGCGACTATGGCTACACCTTC
>TRBD1|-|TRBJ1-5|TRBV18|14
CASSQTGKNQPQHF
TGTGCCAGCTCGCAGACAGGGAAAAATCAGCCCCAGCATTTT
>-|few|TRBJ1-5|TRBV7-9|12
CASSFSTGPQHF
TGTGCCAGCAGCTTCAGTACGGGGCCCCAGCATTTT
>-|-|TRBJ2-1|TRBV5-4|12
CASRRQDNEQFF
TGTGCCAGCCGAAGGCAGGACAATGAGCAGTTCTTC
>TRBD2|-|TRBJ2-2|TRBV19|15
CASSMETSDTGELFF
TGTGCCAGTAGTATGGAGACTAGCGACACCGGGGAGCTGTTTTTT
>TRBD1|-|TRBJ1-2|TRBV5-1|15
CASRPDNRGPDGYTF
TGCGCCAGCAGACCGGATAACAGGGGGCCCGATGGCTACACCTTC
>TRBD1|-|TRBJ1-5|TRBV27|16
CASSLSGTGGYQPQHF
TGTGCCAGCAGTTTATCCGGGACAGGGGGATATCAGCCCCAGCATTTT
>TRBD2|-|TRBJ2-7|TRBV6-1|15
CASRVAGGPPYEQYF
TGTGCCAGCAGGGTAGCGGGAGGGCCCCCCTACGAGCAGTACTTC
>TRBD2|-|TRBJ2-1|TRBV5-8|13
CASSGKGLAEQFF
TGTGCCAGCAGCGGAAAGGGACTAGCGGAGCAGTTCTTC
>-|-|TRBJ1-1|TRBV19|13
CASSIYEGTEAFF
TGTGCCAGTAGTATCTATGAGGGAACTGAAGCTTTCTTT
>TRBD1|once|TRBJ1-1|TRBV27|15
CASSRRDSIHTEAFF
TGTGCCAGCAGTCGAAGGGACAGTATTCACACTGAAGCTTTCTTT
>TRBD1|-|TRBJ1-2|TRBV27|15
CASSFHYDRGQGYTF
TGTGCCAGCAGTTTCCACTACGACAGGGGGCAAGGCTACACCTTC
>-|-|TRBJ1-2|TRBV18|16
CASSPTGGQAPYGYTF
TGTGCCAGCTCACCGACCGGTGGTCAGGCCCCTTATGGCTACACCTTC
>-|-|TRBJ2-1|TRBV19|13
CASSEGPHNEQFF
TGTGCCAGTAGTGAGGGTCCCCACAATGAGCAGTTCTTC
>-|-|TRBJ1-1|TRBV5-6|12
CASSLSFSEAFF
TGTGCCAGCAGCTTATCTTTCAGTGAAGCTTTCTTT
>-|-|TRBJ1-1|TRBV5-4|13
CASSFEPNTEAFF
TGTGCCAGCAGCTTTGAGCCGAACACTGAAGCTTTCTTT
>-|once|TRBJ1-4|TRBV2|17
CASSEDMAGETNEKLFF
TGTGCCAGCAGTGAAGATATGGCAGGGGAAACTAATGAAAAACTGTTTTTT
>TRBD2|once|TRBJ2-5|TRBV28|16
CASSSRLWREEETQYF
TGTGCCAGCAGTTCCCGGTTATGGCGGGAGGAAGAGACCCAGTACTTC
>TRBD1|few|TRBJ1-3|TRBV7-2|19
CASSLAPGTAEWAGNTIYF
TGTGCCAGCAGCTTAGCTCCCGGGACAGCTGAGTGGGCTGGAAACACCATATATTTT
>-|-|TRBJ1-2|TRBV19|16
CASSAPDRQWVSGYTF
TGTGCCAGTAGTGCCCCGGACAGACAATGGGTCTCTGGCTACACCTTC
>-|-|TRBJ1-4|TRBV7-9|14
CASSQQTFNEKLFF
TGTGCCAGCAGCCAACAGACCTTTAATGAAAAACTGTTTTTT
>-|-|TRBJ1-1|TRBV25-1|16
CASSDQTGFRRGEAFF
TGTGCCAGCAGTGATCAAACTGGGTTTAGACGGGGTGAAGCTTTCTTT
>-|-|TRBJ1-5|TRBV4-3|15
CASSQDLQGDQPQHF
TGCGCCAGCAGCCAAGATCTCCAGGGCGATCAGCCCCAGCATTTT
>-|-|TRBJ2-1|TRBV7-9|13
CASSSGLSNEQFF
TGTGCCAGCAGCTCGGGACTTTCCAATGAGCAGTTCTTC
>TRBD2|-|TRBJ2-1|TRBV4-3|16
CASSQEPGGTYNEQFF
TGCGCCAGCAGCCAAGAGCCGGGGGGTACCTACAATGAGCAGTTCTTC
>TRBD1|-|TRBJ2-2|TRBV6-1|19
CASSARWDRGTANTGELFF
TGTGCCAGCAGTGCCCGATGGGACAGGGGGACCGCGAACACCGGGGAGCTGTTTTTT
>-|-|TRBJ2-1|TRBV5-6|13
CASSPWLYNEQFF
TGTGCCAGCAGCCCCTGGCTCTACAATGAGCAGTTCTTC
>TRBD1|-|TRBJ2-7|TRBV2|12
CASTWTGLEQYF
TGTGCCAGCACCTGGACAGGGCTCGAGCAGTACTTC
>TRBD1|-|TRBJ1-1|TRBV4-3|15
CASSQGLGTVHEAFF
TGCGCCAGCAGCCAAGGATTAGGGACAGTTCATGAAGCTTTCTTT
>TRBD2|-|TRBJ2-1|TRBV15|16
CATSSATSGGAGEQFF
TGTGCCACCAGCAGCGCTACTAGCGGGGGGGCCGGAGAGCAGTTCTTC
>-|-|TRBJ2-5|TRBV13|15
CASSAPASRGETQYF
TGTGCCAGCAGCGCCCCTGCTAGCAGAGGCGAGACCCAGTACTTC
>TRBD1|few|TRBJ1-5|TRBV19|18
CASSKRPGQGFRNQPQHF
TGTGCCAGTAGTAAGAGACCGGGACAGGGTTTTCGCAATCAGCCCCAGCATTTT